A selection of T cell receptor beta chains follows, all from one sample in a study of blood T cell repertoires in COVID-19. The assay was immunoSEQ multiplex PCR, and TCRdb's table has in-frame clones only and misses some. This sample has over 250,000 clones, with 83% found just once. Input material: peripheral blood. These receptor sequences come from a woman in her forties or fifties who had recovered from COVID-19. Each CDR3 is given with its conserved first and last residue. The D gene is left open where the match is weak. Clone size, where shown, is once, few, many, or a class for clones that have expanded.

v_gene	j_gene	abundance	d_gene	CDR3nt	CDR3aa
TRBV5-6	TRBJ2-1	NA	TRBD2	TGTGCCAGCAGTCGCGGGGGGGCGCAGTTCTTC	CASSRGGAQFF
TRBV7-2	TRBJ2-1	NA	NA	TGTGCCAGCAGCTTACAGAGGGGGGGCTACAATGAGCAGTTCTTC	CASSLQRGGYNEQFF
TRBV24-1	TRBJ2-3	NA	NA	TGTGCCACCAGTGATCGGAAACAGGGGAGGTTAGTGGATACGCAGTATTTT	CATSDRKQGRLVDTQYF
TRBV30	TRBJ2-7	few	TRBD1	TGTGCCTGGAGTCCGAAAACAGGGGTTGGGAAATCCTACGAGCAGTACTTC	CAWSPKTGVGKSYEQYF
TRBV7-2	TRBJ1-5	NA	NA	TGTGCCAGCAGCTTAGCCGGTCCTAGGTATCATCAGCCCCAGCATTTT	CASSLAGPRYHQPQHF
TRBV11-2	TRBJ2-5	NA	NA	TGTGCCAGCAGCTCAGGGGATGGGGAGACCCAGTACTTC	CASSSGDGETQYF
TRBV9	TRBJ2-3	NA	TRBD2	TGTGCCAGCAGCGTATTTGGCTCCGGGGGGACTAGCGGGGGGCCCCCCGATACGCAGTATTTT	CASSVFGSGGTSGGPPDTQYF
TRBV4-3	TRBJ2-6	NA	TRBD1	TGCGCCAGCAGCCAAGCCGGGACAGGGGGCTCTGGGGCCAACGTCCTGACTTTC	CASSQAGTGGSGANVLTF
TRBV7-3	TRBJ2-3	NA	NA	TGTGCCAGCAGCTTAGACAGGACAGATACGCAGTATTTT	CASSLDRTDTQYF
TRBV28	TRBJ2-3	NA	TRBD2	TGTGCCAGCAGTGGACTAGCGGGAGGGACAGATACGCAGTATTTT	CASSGLAGGTDTQYF
TRBV5-1	TRBJ2-3	NA	TRBD2	TGCGCCAGCAGCCCGGGACTAGCGGGGGGGGCACGAGATACGCAGTATTTT	CASSPGLAGGARDTQYF
TRBV7-2	TRBJ2-2	once	NA	TGTGCCAGCAGCTTAGCACTTAACACCGGGGAGCTGTTTTTT	CASSLALNTGELFF
TRBV2	TRBJ1-6	NA	NA	TGTGCCAGCAGGATGGGGGGTATTTATTCACCCCTCCACTTT	CASRMGGIYSPLHF
TRBV29-1	TRBJ2-3	NA	TRBD2	TGCAGCGTTGAAATGCAGGGACTAGCGGGGGGCAGCACAGATACGCAGTATTTT	CSVEMQGLAGGSTDTQYF
TRBV7-2	TRBJ2-1	few	NA	TGTGCCAGCACCCCTTCACCAGGTAACTACAATGAGCAGTTCTTC	CASTPSPGNYNEQFF
TRBV28	TRBJ1-1	NA	TRBD1	TGTGCCAGCAGTCCTGGACAGGGGGGGCGAGCTTTCTTT	CASSPGQGGRAFF
TRBV5-1	TRBJ2-2	NA	TRBD2	TGCGCCAGCAGCTTGTCGTCAAGCGGGAGCGGTCCCGGGGAGCTGTTTTTT	CASSLSSSGSGPGELFF
TRBV27	TRBJ1-1	NA	NA	TGTGCCAGCAGTTTTGACCCCCCGGGGGATTCTCGAGCTTTCTTT	CASSFDPPGDSRAFF
TRBV7-2	TRBJ2-2	NA	TRBD1	TGTGCCAGCAGCTTATATCTTGTTGATGACAGGGGGAACACCGGGGAGCTGTTTTTT	CASSLYLVDDRGNTGELFF
TRBV6-5	TRBJ2-5	NA	TRBD1	TGTGCCAGCAGTTCGGGGACAGGGATGGAGACCCAGTACTTC	CASSSGTGMETQYF
TRBV19	TRBJ1-2	NA	TRBD1	TGTGCCAGTAGTTCTCAAGGACAGGGGGACTATGGCTACACCTTC	CASSSQGQGDYGYTF
TRBV6-2/TRBV6-3	TRBJ2-3	once	NA	TGTGCCAGCAGTTCCTACTATATCAACACAGATACGCAGTATTTT	CASSSYYINTDTQYF
TRBV3-1/TRBV3-2	TRBJ2-5	NA	NA	TGTGCCAGCAGCCAAGGGAGTGGACGAGGATCCACGGGGGCCCAGTACTTC	CASSQGSGRGSTGAQYF
TRBV5-5	TRBJ1-3	once	NA	TGTGCCAGCAGCCACGGGAGCTCTGGAAACACCATATATTTT	CASSHGSSGNTIYF
TRBV7-2	TRBJ1-1	NA	NA	TGTGCCAGCCGCGGGAGGGGAACCATGAACACTGAAGCTTTCTTT	CASRGRGTMNTEAFF
TRBV5-6	TRBJ1-1	NA	NA	TGTGCCAGCAGCTTGCTAGGCCTCACGGACACTGAAGCTTTCTTT	CASSLLGLTDTEAFF
TRBV7-3	TRBJ1-1	many	TRBD1	TGTGCCAGCAGCTTAGACGAGGGAAAGGGGGCCCCGAACACTGAAGCTTTCTTT	CASSLDEGKGAPNTEAFF
TRBV18	TRBJ2-7	NA	NA	TGTGCCAGCAAGGGGCTTAACCCTGGCTACGAGCAGTACTTC	CASKGLNPGYEQYF
TRBV5-1	TRBJ1-3	NA	NA	TGCGCCAGCAGCTTGGGTCCGAGCTCTGGAAACACCATATATTTT	CASSLGPSSGNTIYF
TRBV15	TRBJ2-1	few	TRBD2	TGTGCCACCAGCACCAGAGCGGGAGGGCCTGGTGTGAAGTGGGATGAGCAGTTCTTC	CATSTRAGGPGVKWDEQFF
TRBV18	TRBJ2-6	NA	NA	TGTGCCAGCTCACCTGGACTGATCTCTGGGGCCAACGTCCTGACTTTC	CASSPGLISGANVLTF
TRBV9	TRBJ2-5	NA	NA	TGTGCCAGCAGCCCCCAGGGACGGGAGGAGACCCAGTACTTC	CASSPQGREETQYF
TRBV6-6	TRBJ2-4	NA	NA	TGTGCCAGCAGCGCAGGGGTAGCCAAAAACATTCAGTACTTC	CASSAGVAKNIQYF
TRBV5-5	TRBJ1-4	NA	TRBD1	TGTGCCAGCAGCTTGGCCGTAAACCAACAGGGGGCGGATGAAAAACTGTTTTTT	CASSLAVNQQGADEKLFF
TRBV7-2	TRBJ2-5	NA	NA	TGTGCCAGCAGCTTAAGGTCCCGAACGCTAACGGGAGAGACCCAGTACTTC	CASSLRSRTLTGETQYF
TRBV25-1	TRBJ2-1	NA	TRBD1	TGTGCCAGCAGTGACTTCGGGACAGGGGACGGTGAGCAGTTCTTC	CASSDFGTGDGEQFF
TRBV3-1/TRBV3-2	TRBJ2-3	NA	NA	TGTGCCAGCAGCCAAGGTCGGAGACTTCGGAGCACAGATACGCAGTATTTT	CASSQGRRLRSTDTQYF
TRBV10-3	TRBJ2-1	NA	NA	TGTGCCATCAGTGACAGGGGCGGCAATGAGCAGTTCTTC	CAISDRGGNEQFF
TRBV28	TRBJ2-7	NA	NA	TGTGCCAGCAGGACCGGGTCCTACGAGCAGTACTTC	CASRTGSYEQYF
TRBV27	TRBJ1-4	NA	TRBD1	TGTGCCAGCAGACCGACAGGGAGGAATGAAAAACTGTTTTTT	CASRPTGRNEKLFF
TRBV9	TRBJ1-2	NA	TRBD1	TGTGCCAGCAGCGTAGGGTACACGGGCAGGGGGAACTATGGCTACACCTTC	CASSVGYTGRGNYGYTF
TRBV19	TRBJ2-1	NA	TRBD2	TGTGCCAGTAGTATCTATCCGGATTCTAGCGGGAGGGCGGAGCAGTTCTTC	CASSIYPDSSGRAEQFF
TRBV28	TRBJ2-5	NA	TRBD2	TGTGCCAGCAGTACCTTTTCGGTAGCGGGGGCCGGGGAGACCCAGTACTTC	CASSTFSVAGAGETQYF
TRBV27	TRBJ2-7	few	NA	TGTGCCAGCAGTTTATTCTTGGGGCAGGCATCCTACGAGCAGTACTTC	CASSLFLGQASYEQYF
TRBV11-2	TRBJ2-1	NA	TRBD2	TGTGCCAGCAGCTCCTTTTACGGGAGGACTCTTTACAATGAGCAGTTCTTC	CASSSFYGRTLYNEQFF
TRBV4-2	TRBJ1-2	NA	NA	TGTGCCAGCAGCCAAGTTCGAGAGCTGGAGGATGGCTACACCTTC	CASSQVRELEDGYTF
TRBV4-2	TRBJ2-1	NA	NA	TGTGCCAGCAGCCACGGGGACATCCCCTCCTACAATGAGCAGTTCTTC	CASSHGDIPSYNEQFF
TRBV11-3	TRBJ1-1	many	NA	TGTGCCAGCAGTTCGGGTGGCACTGAAGCTTTCTTT	CASSSGGTEAFF
TRBV6-2/TRBV6-3	TRBJ2-3	NA	TRBD1	TGTGCCAGCAGTTACCGAGGACAGGGGGCATGGGATACGCAGTATTTT	CASSYRGQGAWDTQYF
TRBV18	TRBJ1-1	NA	TRBD1	TGTGCCAGCTCACCAGGACAGGGGGCAGGCACTGAAGCTTTCTTT	CASSPGQGAGTEAFF
TRBV3-1/TRBV3-2	TRBJ1-5	NA	NA	TGTGCCAGCAGCCAACAAGGGGACACCGGTGGTCCCCAGCATTTT	CASSQQGDTGGPQHF
TRBV19	TRBJ2-7	NA	TRBD1	TGTGCCAGTAAGAAACAGGGGGGAACATACGAGCAGTACTTC	CASKKQGGTYEQYF
TRBV7-2	TRBJ1-5	few	NA	TGTGCCAGCAGCCCTAGGCCACAGGGCAATCAGCCCCAGCATTTT	CASSPRPQGNQPQHF